This section outlines one T cell receptor beta chain sequence together with its context. Its matching antigen is unknown. Reverse transcribing all isolated RNA meant expressed TCRB transcripts were sequenced. The assay was immunoSEQ multiplex PCR, and TCRdb's table has in-frame clones only and misses some. The profile shows about 250,000 clones, about a tenth of them singletons. Researchers reported sorting CD4+ naive, central memory, regulatory and stem cell-like memory cells via CD45RO/CCR7/CD25/CD127/CD95/CD27. Per germline, CDR1 SGHRS and CDR2 YFSETQ. Germline trimming cut 4 bases from V and 7 bases from J; bases unmatched to any gene: 9. The CDR3 has 16 amino acids. This record comes from a study of beta chain features in type 1 diabetes. Study results and limitations: Any role of HLA type in TCRB rearrangement remained unresolved here. Type 1 diabetes patients had TCRB CDR3s that were shorter (moderately but significantly so) in all four CD4+ subsets.

This rearrangement joins TRBV5-1 to TRBJ2-1, with 12 bases identical to TRBD1. The TCR originated in a man aged 25 to 40 with type 1 diabetes. What was sequenced was naive CD4+ T cells from blood. The CDR3, as DNA: TGCGCCAGCAGCCAGGGACAGGGGGCGAGGTGGAATGAGCAGTTCTTC. It is translated as CASSQGQGARWNEQFF.